This T cell receptor beta chain was documented in a study of T cell repertoires in cytomegalovirus infection. The CDR3 has 14 amino acids. From germline, CDR1 is DFQATT and CDR2 SNEGSKA (reference sequence). V trimming: 4 bases; J trimming: 9 bases; junction bases outside the gene matches: 6. This clonotype was seen only a few times. TCRdb reprocessed the reads with MiXCR, giving one entry per CDR3 protein. The sample holds under 850,000 distinct CDR3 sequences, roughly a third seen once. Sequenced material: PBMCs. This receptor was taken from a human donor in good health (CMV status not recorded). Some clones in this sample may be carry-over from other donors' samples. The V gene is TRBV20-1, the J gene TRBJ1-6; 10 bases map to TRBD1. CDR3 DNA sequence: TGCAGTGCTATCCGACAGGGGGCAGGTTCACCCCTCCACTTT. Protein: CSAIRQGAGSPLHF.